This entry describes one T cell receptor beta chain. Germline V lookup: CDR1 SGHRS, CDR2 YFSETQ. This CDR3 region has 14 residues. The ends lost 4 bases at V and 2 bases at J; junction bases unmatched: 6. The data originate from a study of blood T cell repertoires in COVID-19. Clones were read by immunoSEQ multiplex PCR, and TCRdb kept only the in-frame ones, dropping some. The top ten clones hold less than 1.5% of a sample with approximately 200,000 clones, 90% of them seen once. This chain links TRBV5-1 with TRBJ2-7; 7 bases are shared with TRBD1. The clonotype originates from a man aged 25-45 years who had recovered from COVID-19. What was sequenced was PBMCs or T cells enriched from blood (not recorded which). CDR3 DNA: TGCGCCAGCAGCAGACCGGGGACAGCCTACGAGCAGTACTTC. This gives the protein CASSRPGTAYEQYF.